The 30 T cell receptor beta chains given below trace back to one sample, sequenced in a study of OX40 agonist ivuxolimab in advanced cancers. Produced via immunoSEQ multiplex PCR; TCRdb's table is partial and in-frame only. Among approximately 76,000 clones listed, 80% to 90% were seen once. Here the sequenced sample was CD4+ or CD8+ T cells sorted from blood, taken in a trial of the OX40 agonist ivuxolimab. The receptors come from an adult with an advanced solid tumor such as melanoma, head and neck, liver or kidney cancer.

The rearrangement links TRBV6-1 to TRBJ2-7; tentatively, D is TRBD2 (6 bases). The germline CDR1 and CDR2 sequences are MNHNS and SASEGT. The V end was cut by 6 bases, the J end by 1 base, with 16 bases between. This CDR3 is 15 amino acids long. The CDR3, as DNA: TGTGCCAGCAGCGTAGCGGAGAGACCTTCCTACGAGCAGTACTTC. Translation gives CASSVAERPSYEQYF.

The rearrangement uses TRBV15 and TRBJ2-7; TRBD2 is a possible D gene (5 bases). This CDR3 is 12 amino acids long. Germline V gives CDR1 LNHNV, CDR2 YYDKDF (reference sequence). Trimming stripped 9 bases from V and 5 bases from J, with 14 bases between. This CDR3 reads CATGVGAHEQYF. The CDR3 DNA is TGTGCCACGGGAGTGGGCGCCCACGAGCAGTACTTC.

V and J are TRBV4-3 and TRBJ2-2, with 9 nucleotides matching TRBD1. J gave up 6 bases and V 0 bases, and 11 bases lay outside the gene matches. The CDR3 is 18 amino acids. Germline V lookup: CDR1 LGHNA, CDR2 YSLEER. The CDR3 bases are TGCGCCAGCAGCCAAGATATTGGGGACAGGGTATGGTCCGGGGAGCTGTTTTTT. Amino acid sequence: CASSQDIGDRVWSGELFF.

The rearrangement uses TRBV12-5 and TRBJ1-4, with TRBD1 as a possible D gene (6 bases). V was pared by 1 base and J by 10 bases, with 7 bases between. The CDR3 sequence is 12 residues long. CDR1 and CDR2 (germline): LGHNT, FRNRAP. CDR3 loop: CASGLAQGKLFF. Written as DNA, the CDR3 is TGTGCTAGTGGTTTGGCACAGGGAAAACTGTTTTTT.

The chain carries TRBV7-9 and TRBJ2-5; D is unresolved. The tail of the sequence fits TRBJ2-7 better, so the J call may be wrong. The CDR3 runs 11 residues. The germline V gene encodes CDR1 SEHNR and CDR2 FQNEAQ (reference sequence). In DNA form, the CDR3 reads TGTGCCAGCAGCTCCTTCTACGAGCAGTACTTC. Translation: CASSSFYEQYF.

The genes are TRBV5-1 and TRBJ1-4; the D gene is possibly TRBD1 (6 bases). Germline V gene lookup returns CDR1 SGHRS and CDR2 YFSETQ. The ends were cut back, 2 bases at V and 8 bases at J, with 13 bases in the middle. The CDR3 length is 14 residues. The CDR3 spells CASSLSGVGEKLFF. The DNA for the CDR3 is TGCGCCAGCAGCTTATCAGGGGTGGGAGAAAAACTGTTTTTT.

This chain joins TRBV7-9 and TRBJ1-6; no clear D gene. V was pared by 6 bases and J by 10 bases, with 10 bases between. Germline V CDR1 and CDR2: SEHNR, FQNEAQ (reference sequence). There are 12 residues in the CDR3. CDR3 loop: CASSVSGSPLHF. In DNA form, the CDR3 reads TGTGCCAGCAGTGTCTCAGGCTCACCCCTCCACTTT.

This clone was recorded once. The chain uses TRBV5-6 and TRBJ1-1; 7 bases agree with TRBD1. The trim removed 0 bases at V and 0 bases at J, leaving 2 bases unmatched. There are 15 residues in the CDR3. Per the germline V gene, CDR1 is SGHDT and CDR2 is YYEEEE. In DNA form, the CDR3 reads TGTGCCAGCAGCTTGGAACAGGGGTTGAACACTGAAGCTTTCTTT. Its translation is CASSLEQGLNTEAFF.

The V and J genes are TRBV7-6 and TRBJ2-1, with TRBD2 matching 10 bases. CDR1 is SGHVS, CDR2 FNYEAQ, per germline. Germline trimming cut 0 bases from V and 8 bases from J; bases unmatched to any gene: 13. The CDR3 contains 18 residues. The DNA of the CDR3 is TGTGCCAGCAGCTTAGCGCGGGCTAGCGGGAGTAGTTGGCATGAGCAGTTCTTC. Translating it yields CASSLARASGSSWHEQFF.

The V gene is TRBV5-6, the J gene TRBJ2-3; tentatively, D is TRBD2 (5 bases). The germline V gene encodes CDR1 SGHDT and CDR2 YYEEEE. The ends were cut back, 0 bases at V and 3 bases at J, with 14 bases in the middle. The CDR3 loop spans 16 amino acids. The CDR3 DNA sequence: TGTGCCAGCAGCTTGGTCGGGGAGAAGGCAACAGATACGCAGTATTTT. Its translation: CASSLVGEKATDTQYF.

The V call is TRBV5-1, the J call TRBJ1-5, with D hard to call. Trimming left V 0 bases short and J 0 bases short, with 7 bases between. Germline V gene sequence: CDR1 SGHRS, CDR2 YFSETQ. The CDR3 length is 15 residues. The CDR3 DNA reads as TGCGCCAGCAGCTTGGTTGGGAATAGCAATCAGCCCCAGCATTTT. Amino acids: CASSLVGNSNQPQHF.

The chain carries TRBV6-1 and TRBJ1-2, with 8 bases lining up with TRBD1. Germline V gives CDR1 MNHNS, CDR2 SASEGT. This CDR3 is 15 amino acids long. Losses at the gene ends were 4 bases for V and 4 bases for J; bases not matched to a gene: 8. DNA for the CDR3: TGTGCCAGCAGTGCGGGACAGGCAAACTCCTATGGCTACACCTTC. Amino acid sequence: CASSAGQANSYGYTF.

V and J are TRBV7-9 and TRBJ1-2; TRBD1 matches 9 bases. This CDR3 has 16 amino acids. The junction had 11 bases not matched to a gene; V was cut back by 5 bases and J by 4 bases. From germline, CDR1 is SEHNR and CDR2 FQNEAQ (reference sequence). In DNA, the CDR3 is TGTGCCAGCAGCCCGCGACAGGGGGGCTATTCCTATGGCTACACCTTC. It is translated as CASSPRQGGYSYGYTF.

This chain links TRBV6-5 with TRBJ1-6; no definite D call. The CDR3 is 14 amino acids. CDR1 is MNHEY and CDR2 is SVGAGI in the germline V gene. The V end lost 6 bases, the J end lost 5 bases, and 11 bases lay between the germline ends. The CDR3 bases are TGTGCCAGCAGCTCCAGGATAAATAATTCACCCCTCCACTTT. It translates to CASSSRINNSPLHF.

This chain links TRBV7-9 with TRBJ2-5; D remains unclear. The CDR3 length is 17 residues. CDR1 is SEHNR and CDR2 is FQNEAQ in the germline V gene (reference sequence). Trimming took 5 bases from V and 5 from J, leaving 24 bases between them. CDR3 sequence (DNA): TGTGCCAGCAGCCCCCCGGGCGATTTAAGAATGCTGGAGACCCAGTACTTC. Translated: CASSPPGDLRMLETQYF.

J is TRBJ1-3 and V is TRBV19; 10 bases are shared with TRBD1. The CDR3 length is 17 residues. The V gene end was trimmed by 6 bases and the J gene end by 4 bases; junction bases not matched to a gene: 12. CDR1 is LNHDA and CDR2 is SQIVND in the germline V gene (reference sequence). CDR3 loop: CASSALFRDRGGNTIYF. The CDR3 DNA follows: TGTGCCAGTAGCGCCCTGTTCCGGGACAGGGGAGGAAACACCATATATTTT.

The V gene is TRBV30, the J gene TRBJ2-1; D not resolved. The CDR3 length is 14 residues. The V gene lost 4 bases and the J gene lost 5 bases, with 15 bases spanning the gap. CDR1 and CDR2 from the germline V gene are GTSNPN and SVGIG (reference sequence). The CDR3 DNA follows: TGTGCCTGGACTAGGGTAGATTTAGACAATGAGCAGTTCTTC. Its protein product is CAWTRVDLDNEQFF.

This chain links TRBV6-5 with TRBJ2-5; D is perhaps TRBD1 (5 bases). The germline gives CDR1 MNHEY, CDR2 SVGAGI. Trimming removed 6 bases from V and 4 bases from J, with 15 bases in between. This CDR3 is 14 amino acids long. CDR3 bases: TGTGCCAGCAGCGCCTGGCAGGGTGCAGAGACCCAGTACTTC. This sequence encodes CASSAWQGAETQYF.

This chain connects TRBV6-5 to TRBJ2-7; D perhaps matches TRBD1 (6 bases). V lost 2 bases and J 4 bases, leaving 15 bases between the germline ends. CDR3 length equals 15 residues. Germline loops: CDR1 MNHEY, CDR2 SVGAGI. For the CDR3, the DNA is TGTGCCAGCAGTTACCGGCAGGGGCCCCTTTACGAGCAGTACTTC. This translates into CASSYRQGPLYEQYF.

The genes are TRBV7-6 and TRBJ2-7; TRBD1 matches at 7 bases. Germline V lookup: CDR1 SGHVS, CDR2 FNYEAQ. V shed 5 bases and J 4 bases; nucleotides not matched to a gene: 5. The CDR3 loop spans 13 amino acids. CDR3 sequence (DNA): TGTGCCAGCAGCGTGGAACAGGGGTACGAGCAGTACTTC. Its protein is CASSVEQGYEQYF.

The rearrangement uses TRBV7-2 and TRBJ2-5; no reliable D call. Between the trimmed V and J ends, which lost 1 base and 2 bases, there was a span of 17 bases. Germline V lookup: CDR1 SGHTA, CDR2 FQGNSA. The CDR3 consists of 17 residues. The CDR3 DNA reads TGTGCCAGCAGCTTAGATGCGCGGTTAGCTCGTCAAGAGACCCAGTACTTC. Amino acids: CASSLDARLARQETQYF.

V and J are TRBV5-1 and TRBJ2-6; no firm D call. The V gene's germline CDR1 is SGHRS and CDR2 YFSETQ. Trimming shortened V by 0 bases and J by 1 base, and 5 bases separated the two germline ends. The CDR3 consists of 15 residues. The CDR3 loop is CASSLVTSGANVLTF. As DNA, the CDR3 is TGCGCCAGCAGCTTGGTCACGTCTGGGGCCAACGTCCTGACTTTC.

This clone showed up just once. This chain connects TRBV5-6 to TRBJ2-3; a weak D match, TRBD2 (6 bases). CDR3 length: 15 residues. Germline V lookup: CDR1 SGHDT, CDR2 YYEEEE. V dropped 0 bases and J dropped 4 bases, with 12 bases sitting between them. Here the CDR3 reads CASSLEMEGSDTQYF. In DNA form, the CDR3 reads TGTGCCAGCAGCTTGGAAATGGAGGGGTCAGATACGCAGTATTTT. Drawing the rest from reference TRBV5-6 and TRBJ2-3, the complete variable domain is DAGVTQSPTHLIKTRGQQVTLRCSPKSGHDTVSWYQQALGQGPQFIFQYYEEEERQRGNFPDRFSGHQFPNYSSELNVNALLLGDSALYLCASSLEMEGSDTQYFGPGTRLTVL.

The sample holds one count of this clone. The rearrangement uses TRBV20-1 and TRBJ2-7, with unresolved D. CDR3 length: 10 residues. Trimming took off 1 base at V and 6 bases at J, with 4 bases between the two ends. Per germline, CDR1 DFQATT and CDR2 SNEGSKA (reference sequence). This CDR3 is CSARATEQYF. The CDR3 region has the DNA TGCAGTGCTAGAGCTACCGAGCAGTACTTC.

The genes are TRBV6-6 and TRBJ1-2; possibly TRBD1 for D (6 bases). Germline V gene lookup returns CDR1 MNHNY and CDR2 SVGAGI (reference sequence). The CDR3 consists of 16 residues. The V gene lost 0 bases and the J gene lost 0 bases, with 11 bases spanning the gap. DNA for the CDR3: TGTGCCAGCAGTTACTCTGGGGGGCGAGCTAACTATGGCTACACCTTC. Translating gives CASSYSGGRANYGYTF.

The chain combines TRBV15 with TRBJ1-2; the D is unclear. Germline V gene lookup returns CDR1 LNHNV and CDR2 YYDKDF (reference sequence). CDR3 length equals 13 residues. Trimming removed 0 bases at V and 4 bases at J, with 6 bases between. CDR3 region: CATSRDPTYGYTF. DNA for the CDR3: TGTGCCACCAGCAGAGATCCGACCTATGGCTACACCTTC.

The sample holds a few counts of this clone. The chain combines TRBV5-1 with TRBJ1-1; no clear D. CDR3 length: 12 residues. V was cut by 0 bases and J by 4 bases, with 4 bases left in between. The germline V gene has CDR1 SGHRS and CDR2 YFSETQ. CDR3 loop: CASSLVATEAFF. The CDR3 bases are TGCGCCAGCAGCTTGGTGGCCACTGAAGCTTTCTTT.

The chain employs TRBV6-5 and TRBJ2-3, with 7 bases aligning to TRBD1. The CDR3 runs to 14 residues. V lost 6 bases and J lost 0; bases outside the gene matches: 3. Germline CDR1 MNHEY, CDR2 SVGAGI. This CDR3 reads CASSRDRSTDTQYF. The CDR3 DNA reads as TGTGCCAGCAGCCGGGACAGAAGCACAGATACGCAGTATTTT.

The gene calls are TRBV4-1 and TRBJ1-4; TRBD1 aligns across 8 bases. The germline V gene encodes CDR1 MGHRA and CDR2 YSYEKL. CDR3 length: 15 residues. Trimming cost V 3 bases and J 8 bases; bases outside gene matches: 8. The CDR3 region has the DNA TGCGCCAGCAGCCAGGTCGGACAGGGCCTAGAAAAACTGTTTTTT. Its protein is CASSQVGQGLEKLFF.

V is TRBV11-1 and J is TRBJ2-5; TRBD1 or TRBD2 may be the D gene (5 bases each). Germline CDR1 and CDR2: SGHAT and FQDESV (reference sequence). Trimming removed 1 base from V and 7 bases from J, with 16 bases in between. This CDR3 contains 15 residues. The CDR3 loop reads CASSLERGRDPTQYF. The CDR3 nucleotides are TGTGCCAGCAGCTTAGAAAGGGGACGGGACCCGACCCAGTACTTC.